This TCR beta chain was obtained from a study of blood T cell repertoires in COVID-19 (dated by TCRdb to the early 2020s). Describing the broader study: Collaborator samples came from the United States, Italy and Spain and covered acute and convalescent phases of COVID-19. Deeply sampled blood TCRbeta repertoires from subjects exposed to, actively infected with, or recovered from COVID-19 were included in the dataset. The samples were drawn from the first 160 participants of the ongoing ImmuneRACE study and from 950 to 1,500 subjects provided by 6 global collaborators. The material from the prospective study consisted of cDNA or gDNA derived from T cells, B-cell-depleted T cells, or PBMCs. HLA class I and class II types, where available, came from metadata supplied by the sample provider rather than from assay-based typing. The repertoires were made available in a free public database intended to serve as a resource for research on the immune response to SARS-CoV-2. A de-identified subject ID, COVID-19 status, age in years and sex were almost always included in the sample metadata.

This clone was detected only a few times. Its antigen is still unknown. Base quality data are lacking; no much larger clone is found one base away. Each collaborating institution followed its own protocols to collect whole blood in K2EDTA tubes. For TCRbeta analysis, collaborators shipped samples as frozen whole blood, isolated PBMCs, or DNA extracted from either of those sample types. The V and J ends are trimmed by 0 bases and 10 bases, leaving 18 bases between them. CDR1 and CDR2 were assigned from the germline V gene as MGHRA and YSYEKL. Inclusive of the bounding cysteine and phenylalanine, the CDR3 is 16 residues long. The read is trimmed to its CDR3 DNA, 48 bases read in frame from base 1. Beyond this particular receptor, the publication reports: The amount of clinical and demographic metadata varied by source and participant and was provided uncurated.

The immunoSEQ Assay, a bias-controlled multiplex PCR, was used to amplify TCRbeta CDR3 regions from genomic DNA. The study's own analysis went as follows. The number of nucleated cells in each sample was estimated by amplification of reference gene primers within the assay. To quantify the absolute abundance of each unique TCRbeta CDR3 rearrangement, sequence reads were collapsed and filtered. For each sample, productive Simpson clonality was calculated as the square root of Simpson's diversity index across productive rearrangements. TCRdb's version of the immuneACCESS table is confined to in-frame rearrangements and falls short of the full clone set. An unresolved V gene accounts for under half of the shortfall where checked; the remainder is of unknown origin. V and J calls and clone size are copied from that table; D and trimming were computed from the DNA. The sample table records tens of thousands of clones; 81% of these occur just once. The ten largest clones add up to around 0.91% of the sample.

The V and J segments used are TRBV4-1 and TRBJ1-4, with the D gene uncertain. The sample consisted of peripheral blood. This TCR derives from a woman aged 70-85 years with acute or convalescent COVID-19. The bases are TGCGCCAGCAGCCAAGATCGAACCGGGGTGGGTGGAAAACTGTTTTTT. This translates into CASSQDRTGVGGKLFF.